This T cell receptor (beta chain) was observed in a study of blood T cell repertoires in COVID-19. Study information: Sources were T cells, B-cell-depleted T cells, or PBMCs; the material itself was cDNA or gDNA.

This CDR3 contains 15 residues. The germline V gene encodes CDR1 SGDLS and CDR2 YYNGEE. Trimming removed 0 bases at V and 8 bases at J, with 14 bases between. Participants were aged about 18 to 90 years, lived in roughly 23 US areas, and enrolled virtually. Donors were grouped by their self-reported clinical history. Authors' methods: Reference gene primers were amplified, and this amplification served to estimate nucleated cell counts. TCRdb keeps only in-frame clones here, not all; method: immunoSEQ multiplex PCR. The V and J calls and clone size were taken over from that table, and D and trimming were inferred from the DNA. The table has about 430,000 clones, roughly 90% seen once.

Material for sequencing was PBMCs or T cells enriched from blood (not recorded which). The sequence derives from a woman younger than 30 who had been exposed to COVID-19. This chain joins TRBV9 and TRBJ1-4; no clear D. As DNA, the CDR3 is TGTGCCAGCAGCGTAGTGACTGGTGTTGGGGAAAAACTGTTTTTT. It yields the protein CASSVVTGVGEKLFF.